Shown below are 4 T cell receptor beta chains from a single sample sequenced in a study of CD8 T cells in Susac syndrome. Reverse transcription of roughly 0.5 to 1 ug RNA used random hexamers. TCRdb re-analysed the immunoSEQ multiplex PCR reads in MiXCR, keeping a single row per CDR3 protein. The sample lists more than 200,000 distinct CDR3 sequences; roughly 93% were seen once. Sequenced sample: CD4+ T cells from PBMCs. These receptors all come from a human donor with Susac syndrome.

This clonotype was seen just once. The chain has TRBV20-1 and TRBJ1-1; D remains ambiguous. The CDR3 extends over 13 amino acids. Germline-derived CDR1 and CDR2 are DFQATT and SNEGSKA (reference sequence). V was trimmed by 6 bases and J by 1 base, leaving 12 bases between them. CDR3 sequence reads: CSAQRDGNTEAFF. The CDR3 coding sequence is TGCAGTGCCCAGAGAGACGGGAACACTGAAGCTTTCTTT.

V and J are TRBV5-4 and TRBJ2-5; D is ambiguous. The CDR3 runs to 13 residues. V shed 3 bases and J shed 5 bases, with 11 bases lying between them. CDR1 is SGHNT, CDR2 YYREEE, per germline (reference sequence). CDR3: CASSSNIRETQYF. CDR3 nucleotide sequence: TGTGCCAGCAGCTCGAATATCCGCGAGACCCAGTACTTC.

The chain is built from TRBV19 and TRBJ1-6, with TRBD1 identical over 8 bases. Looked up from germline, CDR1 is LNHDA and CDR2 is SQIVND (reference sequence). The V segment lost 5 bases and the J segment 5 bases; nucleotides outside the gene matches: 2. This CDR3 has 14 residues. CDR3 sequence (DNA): TGTGCCAGTAGTGTGGGACAGGATAATTCACCCCTCCACTTT. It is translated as CASSVGQDNSPLHF.

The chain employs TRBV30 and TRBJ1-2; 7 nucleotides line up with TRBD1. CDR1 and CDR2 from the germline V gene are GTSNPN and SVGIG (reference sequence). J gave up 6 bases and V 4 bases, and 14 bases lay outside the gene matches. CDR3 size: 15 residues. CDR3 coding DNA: TGTGCCTGGACCATAGAAGGGGGCGCCCGTGATGGCTACACCTTC. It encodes CAWTIEGGARDGYTF.